What follows are 22 T cell receptor beta chains derived from one specimen sequenced in a study of PD-1 blockade in classical Hodgkin lymphoma. The method was immunoSEQ multiplex PCR; TCRdb's version includes in-frame clones alone and lacks a portion of them. Of over 85,000 clones in the sample, 90% were seen once. Indicated time point: cycle 4 day 1 (C4D1), after 5 to 7 weeks of nivolumab. Relapses following autologous stem cell transplantation were seen in all patients, with brentuximab vedotin exposure varying. Sequencing was performed on peripheral blood mononuclear cells (PBMCs), taken before the fourth cycle of nivolumab. These receptors came from a human donor with classical Hodgkin lymphoma.

The chain recombines TRBV27 with TRBJ1-2; 7 bases match TRBD1. The CDR3 loop spans 10 amino acids. Germline V gene sequence: CDR1 MNHEY, CDR2 SMNVEV (reference sequence). The CDR3 sequence: CAGQDYGYTF. The DNA of the CDR3 is TGTGCTGGACAGGACTATGGCTACACCTTC.

The CDR3 region has the DNA TGTGCCACCAGCAGAACACGGGACAGGGTAGCTGGCTACACCTTC. It specifies CATSRTRDRVAGYTF. The rearrangement joins TRBV15 to TRBJ1-2; 9 bases map to TRBD1. Per germline, CDR1 LNHNV and CDR2 YYDKDF (reference sequence). This CDR3 has 15 residues. V lost 2 bases to trimming and J lost 7 bases; unmatched junction nucleotides: 8.

The chain uses TRBV27 and TRBJ2-7, with D unclear. Germline loops: CDR1 MNHEY, CDR2 SMNVEV (reference sequence). The CDR3 extends over 14 amino acids. V gave up 3 bases and J gave up 2 bases, with 11 bases separating them. This CDR3 reads CASSFSKAAYEQYF. CDR3 bases: TGTGCCAGCAGTTTTAGCAAAGCAGCCTACGAGCAGTACTTC.

The chain uses TRBV28 and TRBJ2-2; 9 nucleotides align to TRBD1. Germline lookup yields CDR1 MDHEN and CDR2 SYDVKM. This CDR3 has 15 residues. J gave up 3 bases and V 6 bases, and 5 bases lay outside the gene matches. The CDR3 region is CASRGQGGYTGELFF. The DNA for the CDR3 is TGTGCCAGCAGGGGACAGGGAGGTTACACCGGGGAGCTGTTTTTT.

J is TRBJ2-7 and V is TRBV27; no clear D. The CDR3 sequence is 14 residues long. Deletions cut 6 bases from V and 2 bases from J, with 14 bases between. Germline CDR1 MNHEY, CDR2 SMNVEV (reference sequence). CDR3 residues: CASSHLGFAYEQYF. For the CDR3, the DNA is TGTGCCAGCAGCCACCTGGGTTTCGCCTACGAGCAGTACTTC.

This chain joins TRBV6-5 and TRBJ2-2; the D gene is possibly TRBD1 (6 bases). Between the trimmed V and J ends, which lost 2 bases and 1 base, there was a span of 11 bases. The V gene's germline CDR1 is MNHEY and CDR2 SVGAGI. The CDR3 consists of 16 residues. The CDR3 nucleotides read TGTGCCAGCAGTTACAGGCAGGGGAGGAACACCGGGGAGCTGTTTTTT. As protein: CASSYRQGRNTGELFF.

This chain connects TRBV19 to TRBJ1-2, with 7 positions matching TRBD1. Germline CDR1 is LNHDA and CDR2 is SQIVND (reference sequence). Trimming removed 5 bases from V and 5 bases from J; junction bases left unmatched: 5. CDR3 length: 13 residues. For the CDR3, the DNA is TGTGCCAGTAGTCCGGCAGGGGGATATGGCTACACCTTC. Translation gives CASSPAGGYGYTF.

This chain uses TRBV9 with TRBJ2-2, with D tentatively TRBD1 (5 bases). The V gene's germline CDR1 is SGDLS and CDR2 YYNGEE. V was clipped by 2 bases and J by 4 bases, with 12 bases between them. This CDR3 spans 15 amino acids. For the CDR3, the DNA is TGTGCCAGCAGCGTGGACATGGGAAGCACCGGGGAGCTGTTTTTT. Protein: CASSVDMGSTGELFF.

CDR3 amino acids: CASSYPGSSPLHF. In DNA form, the CDR3 reads TGTGCCAGCAGCTATCCAGGGAGCTCACCCCTCCACTTT. The chain combines TRBV7-2 with TRBJ1-6; D is possibly TRBD1 (5 bases). The germline CDR1 and CDR2 sequences are SGHTA and FQGNSA. The CDR3 is 13 residues long. V gave up 4 bases and J gave up 10 bases, with 11 bases separating them. The full variable domain, completed using reference TRBV7-2 and TRBJ1-6, is GAGVSQSPSNKVTEKGKDVELRCDPISGHTALYWYRQSLGQGLEFLIYFQGNSAPDKSGLPSDRFSAERTGGSVSTLTIQRTQQEDSAVYLCASSYPGSSPLHFGNGTRLTVT.

This rearrangement joins TRBV30 to TRBJ1-4, with D uncertain. CDR1 GTSNPN and CDR2 SVGIG come from the germline V gene (reference sequence). The CDR3 spans 13 residues. V was pared by 4 bases and J by 5 bases, with 11 bases between. Written as DNA, the CDR3 is TGTGCCTGGAAGGGAGGTCAGAATGAAAAACTGTTTTTT. The encoded protein is CAWKGGQNEKLFF.

V usage is TRBV6-5 and J usage is TRBJ1-1, with D tentatively TRBD1 (6 bases). The germline V gene has CDR1 MNHEY and CDR2 SVGAGI. Trimming removed 5 bases at V and 3 bases at J, with 16 bases between. This CDR3 region has 15 residues. CDR3 nucleotides: TGTGCCAGCAGTAGGACAGCGAAGGTGGACACTGAAGCTTTCTTT. It translates to CASSRTAKVDTEAFF.

The V gene is TRBV27, the J gene TRBJ1-2; unclear D gene. This CDR3 has 14 amino acids. V was trimmed by 8 bases and J by 0 bases, leaving 13 bases between them. Germline CDR1 MNHEY, CDR2 SMNVEV (reference sequence). CDR3 nucleotide sequence: TGTGCCAGCGCGCCAGTTACGACTAACTATGGCTACACCTTC. This encodes CASAPVTTNYGYTF.

The genes are TRBV4-3 and TRBJ2-3, with D possibly being TRBD2 (6 bases). The CDR3 sequence is 16 residues long. The V end was cut by 4 bases, the J end by 3 bases, with 17 bases between. CDR1 is LGHNA and CDR2 is YSLEER in the germline V gene. Here the CDR3 reads CASSRWVGGRTDTQYF. CDR3 nucleotides: TGCGCCAGCAGCCGGTGGGTTGGGGGGAGGACAGATACGCAGTATTTT.

This chain joins TRBV19 and TRBJ2-1, with a possible D match to TRBD2 (6 bases). The CDR3 length is 12 residues. V lost 7 bases and J lost 8, with 12 bases in between. Germline V gene data show CDR1 as LNHDA and CDR2 as SQIVND (reference sequence). Here the CDR3 reads CASITSSHEQFF. CDR3 in DNA: TGTGCCAGTATTACTAGCAGTCATGAGCAGTTCTTC.

The genes are TRBV5-1 and TRBJ2-5, with no clear D. This CDR3 comprises 14 residues. Deletions cut 4 bases from V and 5 bases from J, with 15 bases between. Germline V CDR1 and CDR2: SGHRS, YFSETQ. In DNA form, the CDR3 reads TGCGCCAGCAGCCTCGACTTTGGCGTGGAGACCCAGTACTTC. It is translated as CASSLDFGVETQYF.

The chain links TRBV18 to TRBJ1-1; D perhaps matches TRBD1 (6 bases). This CDR3 is 12 amino acids long. Between the trimmed V and J ends, which lost 6 bases and 4 bases, there was a span of 9 bases. The germline V gene encodes CDR1 KGHSH and CDR2 LQKENI. CDR3: CASSSRGTEAFF. DNA for the CDR3: TGTGCCAGCTCGTCCAGGGGCACTGAAGCTTTCTTT.

The chain recombines TRBV5-5 with TRBJ1-6; D uncertain. The CDR3 is 17 amino acids. Germline V gene sequence: CDR1 SGHKS, CDR2 YYEKEE (reference sequence). The V end was cut by 2 bases, the J end by 10 bases, with 22 bases between. The DNA for the CDR3 is TGTGCCAGCAGCTTCGGAGAATCGGTCACATCGGGATCACCCCTCCACTTT. This sequence encodes CASSFGESVTSGSPLHF. The variable domain in full, completed from reference TRBV5-5 and TRBJ1-6, reads DAGVTQSPTHLIKTRGQQVTLRCSPISGHKSVSWYQQVLGQGPQFIFQYYEKEERGRGNFPDRFSARQFPNYSSELNVNALLLGDSALYLCASSFGESVTSGSPLHFGNGTRLTVT.

This rearrangement joins TRBV4-3 to TRBJ2-3; no definite D call. In germline, CDR1 is LGHNA, CDR2 YSLEER. Deletions cut 0 bases from V and 4 bases from J, with 5 bases between. The CDR3 is made up of 13 amino acids. The CDR3 sequence is CASSQDWADTQYF. The CDR3 DNA follows: TGCGCCAGCAGCCAAGATTGGGCAGATACGCAGTATTTT.

The rearrangement links TRBV19 to TRBJ1-2, with 7 bases aligning to TRBD1. The CDR3 runs to 13 residues. Losses at the gene ends were 6 bases for V and 3 bases for J; bases not matched to a gene: 4. Germline V lookup: CDR1 LNHDA, CDR2 SQIVND (reference sequence). CDR3: CASSKQGDYGYTF. CDR3 nucleotide sequence: TGTGCCAGTAGCAAGCAGGGGGACTATGGCTACACCTTC.

V gene TRBV19 combines with J gene TRBJ1-4, with no clear D. Trimming cost V 9 bases and J 0 bases, with 8 bases left between them. Germline V gives CDR1 LNHDA, CDR2 SQIVND (reference sequence). The CDR3 covers 13 residues. CDR3 coding DNA: TGTGCCAGCAACTTTGCAACTAATGAAAAACTGTTTTTT. It encodes CASNFATNEKLFF.

This chain joins TRBV18 and TRBJ1-5; no firm D call. The germline gives CDR1 KGHSH, CDR2 LQKENI. The CDR3 totals 16 residues. Trimming removed 2 bases from V and 1 base from J, with 12 bases in between. The CDR3 DNA reads TGTGCCAGCTCACCAGGCGCTTTTTCGAGCAATCAGCCCCAGCATTTT. Amino acids: CASSPGAFSSNQPQHF.

This clone was recorded once. This chain links TRBV7-3 with TRBJ2-3; 8 nucleotides line up with TRBD2. After removal of 5 bases from V and 2 bases from J, the junction contained 9 bases not matched to a gene. The CDR3 consists of 16 residues. Per the germline V gene, CDR1 is SGHTA and CDR2 is FQGTGA. The CDR3 sequence: CASSPLGGGPTDTQYF. The CDR3, as DNA: TGTGCCAGCAGCCCCCTCGGGGGGGGGCCCACAGATACGCAGTATTTT.